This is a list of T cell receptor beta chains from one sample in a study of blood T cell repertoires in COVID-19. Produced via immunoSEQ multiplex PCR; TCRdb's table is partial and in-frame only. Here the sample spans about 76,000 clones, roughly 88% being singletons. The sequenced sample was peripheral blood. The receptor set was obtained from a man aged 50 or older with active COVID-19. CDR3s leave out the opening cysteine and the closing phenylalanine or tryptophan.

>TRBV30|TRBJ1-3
QSNTIY
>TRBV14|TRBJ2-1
ASSPGQPYNEQF
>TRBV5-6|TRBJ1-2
ASSLASPQGYT
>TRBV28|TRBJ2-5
ASSLGLAGGYQETQY
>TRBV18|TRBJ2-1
ASSQQLQGSVDEQF
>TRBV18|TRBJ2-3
ASSPEGRRNTQY
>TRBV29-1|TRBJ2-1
SVVRSGSISHEQF
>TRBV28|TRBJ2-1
ASSSPGLAGPYNEQF
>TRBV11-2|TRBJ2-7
ASSSLAGGISYEQY
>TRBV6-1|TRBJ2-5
ASRRTSEAETQY
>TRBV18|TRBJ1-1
ASSPPRTGGNTEAF